This note documents a single T cell receptor beta chain sequence. Its antigen is not known. Germline V gene lookup returns CDR1 SNHLY and CDR2 FYNNEI. The length of the CDR3 is 12 residues. V was pared by 6 bases and J by 2 bases, with 6 bases between. The source of the sample is a study of cytomegalovirus exposure and HLA in healthy donors. Study information: Earlier findings included about 120 million unique TCR beta sequences obtained from 150 million to 200 million T cells. Study-wide results and limits: It was confirmed in vitro that a few of the CMV-associated chains were specific for CMV antigens. It was taken for granted in presence/absence analyses that sequencing depth across donors was roughly uniform.

Donors sampled were nominally healthy, though unrecorded immune exposures were likely. The PCR had 60 Vbeta and 13 Jbeta primers. The method was immunoSEQ multiplex PCR; TCRdb's version includes in-frame clones alone and lacks a portion of them. The table lists around 200,000 clones, roughly 80% of them singletons. The TCR sequence derives from a girl aged 2 to 10 in good health and CMV-seronegative. Sequencing input: PBMCs. V gene TRBV2 combines with J gene TRBJ2-3; no definite D call. CDR3 in amino acids: CASSSDTDTQYF. In nucleotides, the CDR3 is TGTGCCAGCAGCTCAGACACAGATACGCAGTATTTT. Full variable domain (remainder filled in from reference TRBV2 and TRBJ2-3): EPEVTQTPSHQVTQMGQEVILRCVPISNHLYFYWYRQILGQKVEFLVSFYNNEISEKSEIFDDQFSVERPDGSNFTLKIRSTKLEDSAMYFCASSSDTDTQYFGPGTRLTVL.